A selection of T cell receptor beta chains follows, all from one sample in a study of cytomegalovirus exposure and HLA in healthy donors. The method was immunoSEQ multiplex PCR; TCRdb's version includes in-frame clones alone and lacks a portion of them. The sample has 150,000 to 180,000 clones; 80% are singletons. Sequenced material: PBMCs. The receptor set was obtained from a woman aged 35 to 49 in good health and CMV-seropositive. CDR3s include the opening cysteine and the closing phenylalanine or tryptophan. Each record gives: D gene, clone size, V gene, J gene, CDR3 protein, CDR3 DNA. D genes are given only for firm matches. A clone size is listed for some rows: how often the clone was seen (once, few, many), or a class if it is expanded.

NA	NA	TRBV6-5	TRBJ2-7	CASSSRPYEQYF	TGTGCCAGCAGTTCCAGGCCCTACGAGCAGTACTTC
TRBD2	NA	TRBV5-4	TRBJ2-7	CASSWESGRVYEQYF	TGTGCCAGCAGCTGGGAAAGCGGGAGGGTCTACGAGCAGTACTTC
NA	NA	TRBV5-1	TRBJ1-5	CASSLVEGGQPQHF	TGCGCCAGCAGCTTGGTGGAGGGCGGCCAGCCCCAGCATTTT
NA	NA	TRBV5-1	TRBJ2-2	CASSLVRAGTGELFF	TGCGCCAGCAGCTTGGTCCGGGCGGGCACCGGGGAGCTGTTTTTT
TRBD1	NA	TRBV5-8	TRBJ1-2	CASSRDRANYGYTF	TGTGCCAGCAGCCGGGACAGGGCTAACTATGGCTACACCTTC
TRBD1	NA	TRBV11-2	TRBJ1-1	CASSLEGQGLRAFF	TGTGCCAGCAGCTTAGAGGGACAGGGGCTGAGAGCTTTCTTT
NA	NA	TRBV6-1	TRBJ1-3	CASSLGGSGNTIYF	TGTGCCAGCTCTCTGGGGGGCTCTGGAAACACCATATATTTT
TRBD1	NA	TRBV28	TRBJ1-4	CASSRNRGRPEKLFF	TGTGCCAGCAGTCGCAACAGGGGGAGGCCTGAAAAACTGTTTTTT
NA	NA	TRBV7-8	TRBJ2-7	CASSLSGIGIPYEQYF	TGTGCCAGCAGCTTATCGGGCATCGGGATCCCCTACGAGCAGTACTTC
NA	NA	TRBV27	TRBJ1-5	CASSRTVFNQPQHF	TGTGCCAGCAGTCGGACAGTATTCAATCAGCCCCAGCATTTT
TRBD2	few	TRBV29-1	TRBJ2-5	CSVRTGLGETQYF	TGCAGCGTCCGAACGGGACTAGGGGAGACCCAGTACTTC
NA	NA	TRBV9	TRBJ2-5	CASSVAAGWETQYF	TGTGCCAGCAGCGTAGCTGCAGGGTGGGAGACCCAGTACTTC
NA	NA	TRBV6-1	TRBJ1-1	CASRIMNTEAFF	TGTGCCAGCAGAATAATGAACACTGAAGCTTTCTTT
NA	medium-sized	TRBV7-9	TRBJ2-7	CASSPPGTTYEQYF	TGTGCCAGCAGCCCTCCCGGGACAACCTACGAGCAGTACTTC
TRBD2	NA	TRBV15	TRBJ2-7	CATSKGLAFYEQYF	TGTGCCACCAGCAAGGGACTAGCATTCTACGAGCAGTACTTC
TRBD2	NA	TRBV28	TRBJ2-2	CASSSAGTSTGELFF	TGTGCCAGCAGTTCAGCCGGGACTAGTACCGGGGAGCTGTTTTTT
TRBD2	NA	TRBV10-1	TRBJ2-3	CASSVGGSTDTQYF	TGCGCCAGCAGTGTAGGCGGGAGTACAGATACGCAGTATTTT
TRBD2	NA	TRBV11-2	TRBJ2-1	CASSPSLAGGSSEQFF	TGTGCCAGCAGCCCCTCCCTAGCGGGTGGGAGTAGTGAGCAGTTCTTC
NA	NA	TRBV2	TRBJ2-7	CASSTQLGAYEQYF	TGTGCCAGCAGTACCCAACTAGGAGCCTACGAGCAGTACTTC
NA	NA	TRBV27	TRBJ2-7	CASSDREAYEQYF	TGTGCCAGCAGCGACAGGGAGGCCTACGAGCAGTACTTC
NA	NA	TRBV29-1	TRBJ2-3	CSVDEEGRFSSTDTQYF	TGCAGCGTTGATGAGGAGGGGCGTTTCTCTAGCACAGATACGCAGTATTTT
TRBD1	NA	TRBV7-8	TRBJ2-7	CASRHTGGTDEQYF	TGTGCCAGCAGACATACAGGGGGCACGGACGAGCAGTACTTC
NA	once	TRBV7-6	TRBJ2-3	CASSLMGLTDTQYF	TGTGCCAGCAGCTTAATGGGACTTACAGATACGCAGTATTTT
NA	NA	TRBV18	TRBJ1-5	CASSRDKGNQPQHF	TGTGCCAGCTCTCGGGACAAGGGCAATCAGCCCCAGCATTTT
NA	NA	TRBV30	TRBJ1-3	CAWSTAAGNTIYF	TGTGCCTGGAGTACAGCGGCTGGAAACACCATATATTTT
NA	NA	TRBV12-5	TRBJ1-1	CASGREVGVQAFF	TGTGCTAGTGGTCGGGAAGTTGGAGTACAAGCTTTCTTT
TRBD1	NA	TRBV30	TRBJ2-2	CGTGGPGELFF	TGTGGCACAGGGGGACCCGGGGAGCTGTTTTTT